The clone carrying this T cell receptor (beta chain) was counted once. The trim removed 4 bases at V and 2 bases at J, leaving 3 bases unmatched. The CDR3 spans 15 residues. CDR1 and CDR2 from the germline V gene are MNHEY and SMNVEV (reference sequence). The data were produced by immunoSEQ multiplex PCR, yet TCRdb's version contains in-frame clones alone and is incomplete. Of tens of thousands of clones listed, about 87% were seen once; the top ten hold 4% to 5%. This sample is drawn from a study of T cell responses to AZD1222 COVID-19 vaccine. V gene TRBV27 combines with J gene TRBJ2-5, with 11 positions matching TRBD1. This sequence originates from an adult in good health. This sample comprised peripheral blood, obtained on day 0 of AZD1222 vaccination. The CDR3 DNA reads as TGTGCCAGCAGTTGGGGGACAGGGGGTCAAGAGACCCAGTACTTC. Its translation is CASSWGTGGQETQYF.